This TCR beta chain derives from a study of CD8+CD57+ T cells in acquired aplastic anemia. TCR beta VDJ and CDR3 profiles were obtained from a genomic DNA template. Each CDR3 protein is one row after TCRdb ran MiXCR on the reads. Here the sample spans 35,000 to 40,000 distinct CDR3 sequences, about 77% being singletons. Trimming pared 11 bases from V and 8 bases from J, leaving 12 bases between. Germline-derived CDR1 and CDR2 are MNHEY and SMNVEV (reference sequence). The CDR3 is 11 amino acids. This clonotype was observed at least ten times. Its target is not known. General study results and limits: Researchers reported that CD8+ Simpson's diversity was not significantly different in patients versus controls.

The origin of this receptor is a human donor in good health, serving as a control. The chain links TRBV27 to TRBJ2-2; unclear D gene. The sequenced material came from sorted CD4+, CD8+, or CD8+CD57+ T cells (not recorded which) from PBMCs. The CDR3 nucleotides read TGTGCCTCCCTGTGGGCGGGGGAGCTGTTTTTT. This gives the protein CASLWAGELFF.